This T cell receptor (beta chain) was recorded in a study of blood T cells in healthy people across ages. Trimming took 5 bases from V and 11 from J; bases not matched to a gene: 11. The CDR3 consists of 15 residues. The germline V gene has CDR1 SGHTA and CDR2 FQGNSA. Samples had at least 6 million PBMCs isolated from them. A second about 6 to 11 cycle PCR used barcoded and J-beta primers. TCRdb passed the 5' RACE reads through MiXCR, listing each CDR3 protein once. The sample has hundreds of thousands of distinct CDR3 sequences, roughly 44% seen once; the top ten hold nearly 20%. The clonotype originates from a man between 60 and 70 years old in good health. The material sequenced was blood. The chain combines TRBV7-2 with TRBJ1-4; 10 nucleotides match TRBD1. The CDR3 nucleotides read TGTGCCAGCAGCCTGGGGGACAGGGGCCTTGGGAAACTGTTTTTT. Translated: CASSLGDRGLGKLFF.